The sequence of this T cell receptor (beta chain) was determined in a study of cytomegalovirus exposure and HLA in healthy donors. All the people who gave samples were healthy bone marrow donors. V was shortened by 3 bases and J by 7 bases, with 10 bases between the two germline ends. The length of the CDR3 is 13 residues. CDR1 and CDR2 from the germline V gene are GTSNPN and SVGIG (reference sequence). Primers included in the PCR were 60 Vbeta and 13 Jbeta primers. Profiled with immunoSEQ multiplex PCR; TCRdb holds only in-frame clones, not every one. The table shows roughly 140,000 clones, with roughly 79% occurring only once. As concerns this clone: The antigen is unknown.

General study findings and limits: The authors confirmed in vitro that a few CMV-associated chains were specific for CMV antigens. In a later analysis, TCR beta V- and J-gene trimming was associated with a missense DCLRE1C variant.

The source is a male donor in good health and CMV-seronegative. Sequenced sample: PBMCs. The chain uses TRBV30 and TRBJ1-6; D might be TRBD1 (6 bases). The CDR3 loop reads CAWSETGNSPLHF. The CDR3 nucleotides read TGTGCCTGGAGCGAAACAGGGAATTCACCCCTCCACTTT.